This TCR beta chain was recovered during a study of blood T cells in healthy people across ages. This CDR3 has 15 residues. The V gene's germline CDR1 is SGHTA and CDR2 FQGNSA. The V end lost 5 bases, the J end lost 0 bases, and 13 bases lay between the germline ends. A second PCR, run for roughly 7 to 11 cycles, used a sample-barcoded 5' primer plus a J-beta primer mix. TCRdb reanalysed the 5' RACE reads using MiXCR and keeps one entry per CDR3 protein. The sample shows under 1,000,000 distinct CDR3 sequences, about 36% of them seen only once. The clonotype was recovered from a man younger than 35 in good health. The chain employs TRBV7-2 and TRBJ2-5, with D perhaps matching TRBD1 or TRBD2 (5 bases each). Input material: blood. This CDR3 is CASSPGPWDQETQYF. CDR3 coding DNA: TGTGCCAGCAGCCCGGGACCCTGGGACCAAGAGACCCAGTACTTC.